This TCR beta chain stems from a study of T-cell memory formation after mild COVID-19. The study's findings and limits: Contracting clones, day 15 to 85, had balanced CD4/CD8, and later expanders favored CD4+. Some responding clones appeared in pre-infection memory, suggesting cross-reactive memory joined.

This CDR3 has 13 amino acids. The junction had 3 bases not matched to a gene; V was cut back by 4 bases and J by 4 bases. From germline, CDR1 is SGHNT and CDR2 YYREEE (reference sequence). On this clonotype itself: Its antigen is still unknown.

TCRdb redid the calling of the 5' RACE reads with MiXCR, one entry per CDR3 protein. This table holds roughly 250,000 distinct CDR3 sequences, 15% to 20% found once. V and J are TRBV5-4 and TRBJ2-7, with TRBD1 matching over 9 bases. The receptor's source is a man between 18 and 29 years old who had mild COVID-19 (a few samples of this study predate the infection). Cell type and time point are not known. Material: PBMCs or a T cell subset sorted from them (not recorded which). The CDR3 spells CASSPTGGYEQYF. The CDR3 DNA is TGTGCCAGCAGCCCGACAGGGGGGTACGAGCAGTACTTC.